These 29 T cell receptor beta chains originate from one sample sequenced in a study of T cells in Graves' hyperthyroidism and ophthalmopathy. The TCR beta CDR3 regions underwent amplification using RNA transcripts as the source. The TCR CDR3 first-round RT-PCR relied on the HTBI primer set. One entry per CDR3 protein, called by TCRdb with MiXCR from the multiplex PCR reads. The sample consists of some 600,000 distinct CDR3 sequences, approximately 15% of them appearing once. The source material was blood. The source is a woman aged 25 to 39 with Graves' hyperthyroidism that later progressed to Graves' ophthalmopathy.

This clonotype was observed many times. The chain couples TRBV20-1 to TRBJ2-1, with D possibly TRBD2 on 6 matching bases. This CDR3 has 15 amino acids. CDR1 and CDR2 from the germline V gene are DFQATT and SNEGSKA (reference sequence). Trimming cost V 6 bases and J 5 bases, with 20 bases left between them. The CDR3 DNA sequence: TGCAGTGCCACCACAGGAGCGGGCGTGGACAATGAGCAGTTCTTC. It is translated as CSATTGAGVDNEQFF.

The rearrangement joins TRBV7-9 to TRBJ1-5; TRBD1 agrees at 10 bases. The CDR3 is 15 residues long. Per the germline V gene, CDR1 is SEHNR and CDR2 is FQNEAQ (reference sequence). The J segment lost 3 bases and the V segment lost 5 bases, leaving 4 bases of the junction unmatched. The chain's CDR3 is CASSGTGVLNQPQHF. The DNA for the CDR3 is TGTGCCAGCAGCGGGACAGGGGTTCTCAATCAGCCCCAGCATTTT.

This clonotype has a count of ten or more. The rearrangement links TRBV6-1 to TRBJ2-7, with 12 bases fitting TRBD2. J gave up 2 bases and V 4 bases, and 18 bases lay outside the gene matches. CDR3 length: 20 amino acids. CDR1 is MNHNS and CDR2 is SASEGT in the germline V gene. DNA for the CDR3: TGTGCCAGCAGTGCTACACAGGGGGCGGCTAGCGGGAGGGCCCCCTACGAGCAGTACTTC. Residues: CASSATQGAASGRAPYEQYF.

This clonotype was counted ten times or more. The chain has TRBV27 and TRBJ2-1, with 8 bases identical to TRBD2. The CDR3 has 19 amino acids. The germline V gene encodes CDR1 MNHEY and CDR2 SMNVEV (reference sequence). V was pared by 3 bases and J by 0 bases, with 13 bases of the junction left unmatched. Here the CDR3 DNA reads TGTGCCAGCAGTTTCCTCCCGACAGCGGGAGATAGCTCCTACAATGAGCAGTTCTTC. This gives the protein CASSFLPTAGDSSYNEQFF.

This clonotype was recorded at least ten times. J is TRBJ2-7 and V is TRBV6-5, with TRBD1 identical over 8 bases. The CDR3 has 15 residues. V was pared by 2 bases and J by 7 bases, with 10 bases of the junction left unmatched. Looked up from germline, CDR1 is MNHEY and CDR2 is SVGAGI. The CDR3 sequence is CASSYAPDRAGEQYF. CDR3 DNA: TGTGCCAGCAGTTACGCCCCGGACAGGGCGGGGGAGCAGTACTTC.

The rearrangement joins TRBV5-1 to TRBJ2-7; D gene unclear. Trimming stripped 0 bases from V and 2 bases from J, with 9 bases between. The CDR3 loop spans 14 amino acids. The germline CDR1 and CDR2 sequences are SGHRS and YFSETQ. CDR3 bases: TGCGCCAGCAGCTTGGTTCTATGGACCTACGAGCAGTACTTC. It translates to CASSLVLWTYEQYF.

About this clonotype itself: Its ends do not fully match the called genes, so a read error is possible. V and J are TRBV20-1 and TRBJ1-3; TRBD1 matches 7 bases. The CDR3 spans 14 residues. Germline V gene lookup returns CDR1 DFQATT and CDR2 SNEGSKA (reference sequence). The CDR3 spells CSATRGDSGNTVYF. Here the CDR3 DNA reads TGCAGTGCCACCAGGGGGGACTCTGGAAACACCGTATATTTT.

The genes are TRBV7-9 and TRBJ2-1, with TRBD1 identical over 9 bases. The ends lost 5 bases at V and 2 bases at J; junction bases unmatched: 7. Germline CDR1 and CDR2: SEHNR and FQNEAQ (reference sequence). The CDR3 contains 16 residues. Here the CDR3 reads CASSPQTGGTYNEQFF. In DNA form, the CDR3 reads TGTGCCAGCAGCCCGCAAACAGGGGGCACCTACAATGAGCAGTTCTTC.

In its sample, this clonotype was seen a few times. This chain uses TRBV14 with TRBJ2-3; D gene ambiguous. Germline lookup yields CDR1 SGHDN and CDR2 FVKESK. V was pared by 4 bases and J by 5 bases, with 13 bases between. The CDR3 is made up of 14 amino acids. Here the CDR3 DNA reads TGTGCCAGCAGCCCCGGATCCACCAAAGATACGCAGTATTTT. Its translation is CASSPGSTKDTQYF.

The sample holds a few counts of this clonotype. The chain has TRBV7-2 and TRBJ2-1; possible D gene TRBD2, 5 bases. CDR3 length: 15 residues. Germline CDR1 and CDR2: SGHTA and FQGNSA. With 1 base removed from V and 8 bases from J, the gap between germline ends came to 15 bases. The CDR3 is CASSLVGALFDEQFF. CDR3 coding DNA: TGTGCCAGCAGCTTAGTGGGAGCCCTCTTCGATGAGCAGTTCTTC.

This clonotype showed up just once. The V gene is TRBV5-4, the J gene TRBJ2-1; 9 bases agree with TRBD2. The junction had 11 bases not matched to a gene; V was cut back by 4 bases and J by 6 bases. The CDR3 loop spans 16 amino acids. Germline V CDR1 and CDR2: SGHNT, YYREEE (reference sequence). CDR3 residues: CASSEIAGVFTNEQFF. The CDR3 coding sequence is TGTGCCAGCAGCGAAATAGCGGGAGTTTTTACCAATGAGCAGTTCTTC.

This clonotype was seen ten or more times. The rearrangement links TRBV5-1 to TRBJ1-1, with 10 bases that match TRBD1. Germline assignment: CDR1 SGHRS and CDR2 YFSETQ. CDR3 length equals 15 residues. V was clipped by 4 bases and J by 6 bases; unmatched bases: 9. Here the CDR3 DNA reads TGCGCCAGCAGCAACCGACAGGGGGCCTTGCCTGAAGCTTTCTTT. This gives the protein CASSNRQGALPEAFF.

In this sample, this clonotype turned up a few times. The chain couples TRBV6-1 to TRBJ2-4, with 8 bases lining up with TRBD2. This CDR3 spans 13 amino acids. Germline trimming cut 6 bases from V and 10 bases from J; bases unmatched to any gene: 8. From germline, CDR1 is MNHNS and CDR2 SASEGT. CDR3 region: CASSNGLARIQYF. As DNA, the CDR3 is TGTGCCAGCAGCAATGGACTAGCTAGAATTCAGTACTTC.

This clonotype showed up just a few times. The genes are TRBV3-1 and TRBJ1-4; D may be TRBD1 (5 bases). CDR3 length: 15 amino acids. Trimming stripped 2 bases from V and 3 bases from J, with 10 bases between. The V gene's germline CDR1 is LGHDT and CDR2 YNNKEL (reference sequence). This CDR3 is CASSQTWGANEKLFF. The DNA of the CDR3 is TGTGCCAGCAGCCAAACCTGGGGGGCTAATGAAAAACTGTTTTTT.

This clonotype was seen ten or more times. V and J are TRBV28 and TRBJ2-7; D gene unclear. Trimming cost V 5 bases and J 5 bases, with 7 bases left between them. CDR3 length: 11 residues. From germline, CDR1 is MDHEN and CDR2 SYDVKM. CDR3: CASSTRNEQYF. The DNA of the CDR3 is TGTGCCAGCAGTACGCGGAACGAGCAGTACTTC.

This clonotype was detected ten times or more. The chain is built from TRBV28 and TRBJ1-4; a possible D gene is TRBD1 (6 bases). Germline CDR1 reads MDHEN; CDR2 reads SYDVKM. The V end lost 6 bases, the J end lost 3 bases, and 11 bases lay between the germline ends. The CDR3 extends over 14 amino acids. The CDR3 sequence: CASSDRSPNEKLFF. The CDR3, as DNA: TGTGCCAGCAGCGACAGGTCCCCTAATGAAAAACTGTTTTTT.

Only a few counts were recorded for this clonotype. This rearrangement joins TRBV20-1 to TRBJ1-2; TRBD1 might be the D (6 bases). The CDR3 runs 16 residues. V lost 5 bases and J 1 base, leaving 20 bases between the germline ends. CDR1 and CDR2 (germline): DFQATT, SNEGSKA (reference sequence). The CDR3 reads CSASLSATGLNYGYTF. For the CDR3, the DNA is TGCAGTGCTTCCCTTTCCGCCACAGGGCTTAACTATGGCTACACCTTC.

The J gene is TRBJ2-5, the V gene TRBV5-1, with TRBD1 identical over 7 bases. The CDR3 runs to 18 residues. The germline V gene encodes CDR1 SGHRS and CDR2 YFSETQ. V lost 1 base and J lost 4; bases outside the gene matches: 16. In nucleotides, the CDR3 is TGCGCCAGCAGCTTGTTAGGGGGCAGGGATCCGAATCGAGAGACCCAGTACTTC. Amino acid sequence: CASSLLGGRDPNRETQYF.

This sequence joins TRBV7-2 and TRBJ1-1; 12 nucleotides agree with TRBD1. This CDR3 region has 18 residues. The V and J ends lost 4 bases and 4 bases, in that order; junction bases with no gene match: 13. Germline V lookup: CDR1 SGHTA, CDR2 FQGNSA. CDR3 nucleotide sequence: TGTGCCAGCAGCTCCGGCCCCGGGACAGGGGGCGCGGTCACTGAAGCTTTCTTT. Translating it yields CASSSGPGTGGAVTEAFF. The whole variable domain, remainder taken from reference TRBV7-2 and TRBJ1-1, is GAGVSQSPSNKVTEKGKDVELRCDPISGHTALYWYRQSLGQGLEFLIYFQGNSAPDKSGLPSDRFSAERTGGSVSTLTIQRTQQEDSAVYLCASSSGPGTGGAVTEAFFGQGTRLTVV.

This clonotype came up many times. This chain uses TRBV3-1 with TRBJ2-3; 7 nucleotides match TRBD2. The V gene end was trimmed by 5 bases and the J gene end by 4 bases; junction bases not matched to a gene: 6. Germline V gene data show CDR1 as LGHDT and CDR2 as YNNKEL (reference sequence). The CDR3 extends over 14 amino acids. The CDR3 protein is CASSASGLPDTQYF. CDR3 DNA: TGTGCCAGCAGCGCTAGCGGCTTACCAGATACGCAGTATTTT.

On this clonotype: A read error is possible here, since a much larger clone lies one base away. This chain's CDR3 is CASSFRDRDTIYF. CDR3 in DNA: TGTGCCAGCAGCTTCAGGGACCGGGACACCATATATTTT. The rearrangement joins TRBV7-2 to TRBJ1-3; possible D gene TRBD1, 5 bases. The CDR3 is made up of 13 amino acids. Germline CDR1 reads SGHTA; CDR2 reads FQGNSA. V was trimmed by 3 bases and J by 8 bases, leaving 11 bases between them.

This clonotype was recorded at least ten times. The chain joins TRBV2 to TRBJ2-3; TRBD2 agrees at 8 bases. The germline CDR1 and CDR2 sequences are SNHLY and FYNNEI. V shed 2 bases, J shed 2 bases, and the junction held 3 bases outside the gene matches. This CDR3 comprises 15 residues. The chain's CDR3 is CASSELREVTDTQYF. The CDR3 DNA reads as TGTGCCAGCAGTGAATTGCGGGAGGTCACAGATACGCAGTATTTT.

The rearrangement uses TRBV5-1 and TRBJ2-7, with 14 bases matching TRBD2. Trimming at V came to 6 bases and at J to 0 bases, leaving 5 bases not matched to a gene. CDR1 and CDR2 from the germline V gene are SGHRS and YFSETQ. The CDR3 has 16 residues. CDR3 bases: TGCGCCAGCACTTCCGGGACTAGCGGGAGCTCCTACGAGCAGTACTTC. It codes for CASTSGTSGSSYEQYF.

This clonotype was seen repeatedly, ten times or more. V is TRBV24-1 and J is TRBJ2-3, with TRBD2 identical over 13 bases. The J segment lost 7 bases and the V segment lost 0 bases, leaving 9 bases of the junction unmatched. This CDR3 region has 18 residues. Germline V gives CDR1 KGHDR, CDR2 SFDVKD. In DNA, the CDR3 is TGTGCCACCAGTGATTTGGACGGGACTAGCGGGACCTATTATACGCAGTATTTT. This translates into CATSDLDGTSGTYYTQYF.

In regard to this clonotype: Sequence at one end of the junction differs from germline and may be a read error. The chain joins TRBV11-1 to TRBJ2-6, with 7 bases that match TRBD1. The CDR3 is made up of 17 amino acids. Germline CDR1 reads SGHAT; CDR2 reads FQDESV (reference sequence). The CDR3 reads CASSQGQAYSGANVLTF. CDR3 sequence (DNA): TGCGCCAGCAGCCAAGGACAGGCCTACTCTGGGGCCAACGTCCTGACTTTC.

This clonotype came up a few times. This is likely a read error, given that the CDR3 carries no conserved phenylalanine or tryptophan at its end. CDR3 bases: TGTGCCAGCGCAGAGTGGGGGACCACTGAAGCTTTCCTT. Amino acid sequence: CASAEWGTTEAFL. This rearrangement joins TRBV7-8 to TRBJ1-1; D is perhaps TRBD1 (5 bases). This CDR3 has 13 residues. V was shortened by 8 bases and J by 4 bases, with 14 bases between the two germline ends. Germline assignment: CDR1 SGHVS and CDR2 FQNEAQ.

The rearrangement links TRBV3-1 to TRBJ2-1; 10 positions match TRBD2. Germline V gene sequence: CDR1 LGHDT, CDR2 YNNKEL (reference sequence). V was pared by 4 bases and J by 15 bases, with 6 bases of the junction left unmatched. The CDR3 spans 12 residues. This CDR3 is CASSLKREGLFF. The CDR3 nucleotides are TGTGCCAGCAGCCTTAAGCGGGAGGGCCTGTTCTTC.

A few counts support this clonotype. The CDR3 here is CASSESTSGLGDTQYF. CDR3 DNA sequence: TGTGCCAGCAGTGAATCTACTAGCGGGTTGGGCGATACGCAGTATTTT. The chain combines TRBV6-1 with TRBJ2-3, with 9 positions matching TRBD2. Trimming took 2 bases from V and 6 from J; bases not matched to a gene: 9. Per germline, CDR1 MNHNS and CDR2 SASEGT. This CDR3 region has 16 residues.

The genes are TRBV5-4 and TRBJ2-5; 14 bases are a match to TRBD2. CDR1 is SGHNT, CDR2 YYREEE, per germline (reference sequence). This CDR3 comprises 16 residues. V was pared by 3 bases and J by 5 bases, with 6 bases of the junction left unmatched. This CDR3 is CASSSRLAGGLETQYF. In DNA form, the CDR3 reads TGTGCCAGCAGCTCCCGACTAGCGGGAGGGCTTGAGACCCAGTACTTC.